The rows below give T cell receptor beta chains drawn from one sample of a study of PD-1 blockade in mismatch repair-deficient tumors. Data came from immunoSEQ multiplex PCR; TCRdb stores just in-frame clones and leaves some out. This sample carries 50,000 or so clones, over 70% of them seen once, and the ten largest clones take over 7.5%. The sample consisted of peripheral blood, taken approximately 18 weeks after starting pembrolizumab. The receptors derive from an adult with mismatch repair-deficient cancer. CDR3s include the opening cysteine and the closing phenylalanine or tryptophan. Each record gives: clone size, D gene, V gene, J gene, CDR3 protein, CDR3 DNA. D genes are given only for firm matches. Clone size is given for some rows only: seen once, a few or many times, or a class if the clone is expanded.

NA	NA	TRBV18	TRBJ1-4	CASSGKTVATNEKLFF	TGTGCCAGCTCAGGAAAGACGGTTGCAACTAATGAAAAACTGTTTTTT
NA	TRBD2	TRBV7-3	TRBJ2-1	CASSPTTSGRGGQFF	TGTGCCAGCAGCCCTACGACTAGCGGGAGAGGGGGGCAGTTCTTC
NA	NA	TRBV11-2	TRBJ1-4	CASSRPPGGNNEKLFF	TGTGCCAGCAGCCGTCCCCCTGGGGGGAATAATGAAAAACTGTTTTTT
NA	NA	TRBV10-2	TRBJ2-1	CASSESPGNNEQFF	TGCGCCAGCAGTGAGTCGCCAGGGAACAATGAGCAGTTCTTC
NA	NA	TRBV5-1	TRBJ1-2	CASSLGAHSNYGYTF	TGCGCCAGCAGCTTGGGGGCACATTCTAACTATGGCTACACCTTC
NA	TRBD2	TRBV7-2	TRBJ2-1	CASSWSGTSGSGGYNEQFF	TGTGCCAGCAGCTGGTCCGGGACTAGCGGATCAGGTGGCTACAATGAGCAGTTCTTC
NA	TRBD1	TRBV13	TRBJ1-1	CASSLARDRATEAFF	TGTGCCAGCAGCTTAGCCCGGGACAGGGCGACTGAAGCTTTCTTT
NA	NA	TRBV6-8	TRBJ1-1	CASSYSVSGTGTCIEAFF	TGTGCCAGCAGTTACTCAGTGTCGGGTACCGGGACATGCATTGAAGCTTTCTTT
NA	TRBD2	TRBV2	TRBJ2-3	CASIRELAGVPDTQYF	TGTGCCAGCATTCGAGAACTAGCGGGAGTACCAGATACGCAGTATTTT
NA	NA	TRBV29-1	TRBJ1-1	CSVDSVLGDTEAFF	TGCAGCGTTGACTCGGTGTTGGGGGACACTGAAGCTTTCTTT
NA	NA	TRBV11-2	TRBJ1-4	CASSLGHTLKETNEKLFF	TGTGCCAGCAGCTTAGGACATACCTTAAAAGAGACTAATGAAAAACTGTTTTTT
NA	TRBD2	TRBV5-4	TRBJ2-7	CASSLGLAGAPHEQYF	TGTGCCAGCAGCTTGGGTCTAGCGGGAGCCCCCCACGAGCAGTACTTC
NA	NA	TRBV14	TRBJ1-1	CASSQDGGVTEAFF	TGTGCCAGCAGCCAAGATGGCGGAGTCACTGAAGCTTTCTTT
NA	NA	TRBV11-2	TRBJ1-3	CASSLDRVAGNTIYF	TGTGCCAGCAGCTTAGACAGGGTCGCTGGAAACACCATATATTTT
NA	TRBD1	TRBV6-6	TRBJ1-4	CASSSGTVNEKLFF	TGTGCCAGCAGTTCCGGGACAGTGAATGAAAAACTGTTTTTT
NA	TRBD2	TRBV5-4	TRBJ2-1	CASSHGAGGYNEQFF	TGTGCCAGCAGCCACGGAGCGGGAGGGTACAATGAGCAGTTCTTC
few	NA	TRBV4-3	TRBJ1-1	CASSQDPWTEAFF	TGCGCCAGCAGCCAAGATCCCTGGACTGAAGCTTTCTTT
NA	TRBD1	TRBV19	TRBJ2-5	CASSFGTGYQETQYF	TGTGCCAGTTCTTTCGGGACAGGGTACCAAGAGACCCAGTACTTC
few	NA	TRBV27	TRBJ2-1	CASSLRRDGNEQFF	TGTGCCAGCAGTTTACGCAGGGATGGCAATGAGCAGTTCTTC
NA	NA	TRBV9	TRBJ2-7	CASSVGLAHEQYF	TGTGCCAGCAGCGTAGGGCTAGCCCACGAGCAGTACTTC
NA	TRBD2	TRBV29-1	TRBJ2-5	CSVVGGGETQYF	TGCAGCGTTGTGGGCGGGGGGGAGACCCAGTACTTC
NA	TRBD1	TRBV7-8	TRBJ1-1	CASSLIRRQGGTEAFF	TGTGCCAGCAGCTTAATTCGTCGGCAGGGGGGGACTGAAGCTTTCTTT
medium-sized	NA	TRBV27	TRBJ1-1	CASSQGTEAFF	TGTGCCAGCAGTCAAGGGACTGAAGCTTTCTTT
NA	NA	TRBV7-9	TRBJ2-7	CASSPSAGRSRGAYEQYF	TGTGCCAGCAGCCCCTCTGCAGGGAGGAGCCGAGGGGCTTACGAGCAGTACTTC
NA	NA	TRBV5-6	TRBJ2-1	CASSLAGLGLASVNEQFF	TGTGCCAGCAGCTTGGCCGGACTGGGGCTAGCGTCAGTCAATGAGCAGTTCTTC
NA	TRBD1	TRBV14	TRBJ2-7	CASSLWDSSSYEQYF	TGTGCCAGCAGCCTTTGGGACAGCAGCTCCTACGAGCAGTACTTC
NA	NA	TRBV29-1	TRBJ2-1	CSGRNNEQFF	TGCAGCGGGCGGAACAATGAGCAGTTCTTC
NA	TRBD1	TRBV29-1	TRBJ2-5	CSVDTGGTQYF	TGCAGCGTTGACACAGGGGGGACCCAGTACTTC
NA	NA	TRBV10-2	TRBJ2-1	CASSVGQRNNEQFF	TGCGCCAGCAGTGTTGGGCAGAGAAACAATGAGCAGTTCTTC
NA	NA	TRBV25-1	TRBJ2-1	CASSDTTLRTVHEQFF	TGTGCCAGCAGTGATACGACGCTTAGGACTGTTCATGAGCAGTTCTTC
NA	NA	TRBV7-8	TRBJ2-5	CASSLATQETQYF	TGTGCCAGCAGCTTGGCTACACAAGAGACCCAGTACTTC
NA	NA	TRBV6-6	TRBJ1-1	CASSYGNLRTEAFF	TGTGCCAGCAGTTACGGGAACCTTCGCACTGAAGCTTTCTTT
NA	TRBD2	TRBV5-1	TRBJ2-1	CASSLSGGRYNEQFF	TGCGCCAGCAGCTTGTCCGGCGGGAGATACAATGAGCAGTTCTTC
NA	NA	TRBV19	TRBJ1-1	CASSINRANTEAFF	TGTGCCAGTAGTATAAACAGGGCTAACACTGAAGCTTTCTTT
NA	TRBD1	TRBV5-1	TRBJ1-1	CASSVDRGGDEAFF	TGCGCCAGCAGCGTGGACAGGGGCGGAGATGAAGCTTTCTTT
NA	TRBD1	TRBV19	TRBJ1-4	CASSGQGNEKLFF	TGTGCCAGTAGTGGACAGGGGAATGAAAAACTGTTTTTT
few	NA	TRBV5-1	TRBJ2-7	CASSLYELYEQYF	TGCGCCAGCAGCTTGTACGAACTCTACGAGCAGTACTTC
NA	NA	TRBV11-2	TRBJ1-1	CASSLGLGRGAFF	TGTGCCAGCAGCTTGGGACTGGGACGGGGAGCTTTCTTT